Described below is a single T cell receptor (beta chain) sequence and its context. This entry belongs to a study of technical replicates of blood from several donors. Data came from immunoSEQ multiplex PCR; TCRdb stores just in-frame clones and leaves some out. The sample carries around 76,000 clones, 80% to 95% recorded once. CDR3 length equals 14 residues. Germline V gene sequence: CDR1 MNHEY, CDR2 SVGAGI. Trimming removed 5 bases from V and 4 bases from J, with 12 bases in between. The receptor was derived from a human donor in good health. Material: T cells isolated from PBMCs. V usage is TRBV6-5 and J usage is TRBJ1-5, with D unresolved. The CDR3 protein is CASSTRGKNQPQHF. CDR3 DNA sequence: TGTGCCAGCAGTACACGGGGAAAGAATCAGCCCCAGCATTTT.